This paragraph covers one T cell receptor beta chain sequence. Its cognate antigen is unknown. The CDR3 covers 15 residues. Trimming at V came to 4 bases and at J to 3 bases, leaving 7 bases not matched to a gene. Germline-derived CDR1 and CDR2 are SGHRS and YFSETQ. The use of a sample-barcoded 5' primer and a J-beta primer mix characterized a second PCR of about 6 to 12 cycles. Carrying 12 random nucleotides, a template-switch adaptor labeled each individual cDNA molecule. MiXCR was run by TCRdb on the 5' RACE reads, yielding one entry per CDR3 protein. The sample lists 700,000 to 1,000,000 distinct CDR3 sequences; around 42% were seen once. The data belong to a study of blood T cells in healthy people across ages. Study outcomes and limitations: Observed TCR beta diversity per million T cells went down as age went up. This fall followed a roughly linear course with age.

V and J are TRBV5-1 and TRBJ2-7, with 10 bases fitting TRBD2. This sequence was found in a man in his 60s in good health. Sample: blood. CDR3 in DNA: TGCGCCAGCAGCCCCAGCGGGGGGGCATACTACGAGCAGTACTTC. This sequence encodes CASSPSGGAYYEQYF.